This T cell receptor beta chain was recorded in a study of blood T cells in healthy people across ages. Regarding the study as a whole: A conclusive naive versus antigen-experienced comparison was prevented by the unsorted PBMCs.

Primed by a sample-barcoded 5' primer and a J-beta primer mix, a second PCR proceeded for 7 to 11 cycles. TCRdb itself ran the 5' RACE reads through MiXCR, one entry per CDR3 protein. Of roughly 790,000 distinct CDR3 sequences in the sample, more than 40% are singletons; the top ten hold around a fifth. The germline V gene has CDR1 DFQATT and CDR2 SNEGSKA (reference sequence). The CDR3 has 19 residues. Samples each yielded at least 6 micrograms of total RNA. Worth noting for this clonotype: What it binds is not known.

Sequencing was done on a sample of blood. This TCR was recovered from a woman aged 60-75 years in good health. This chain connects TRBV20-1 to TRBJ2-1; TRBD2 aligns across 12 bases. The tail of the sequence fits TRBJ2-7 better, so the J call may be wrong. CDR3 loop: CSARDLVASGRGSYNEQYF. DNA of the CDR3: TGCAGTGCTAGAGATTTAGTTGCTAGCGGGAGGGGGTCCTACAATGAGCAGTACTTC.